This T cell receptor beta chain was documented in a study of T cell repertoires in cytomegalovirus infection. Looking at the study overall: CMV infection and matching HLA type were both indicated by public TCR beta signatures.

Study-wide points: HLA-C-restricted CMV clonotypes gave the most frequent clonotype in two of eight donors.

Via MiXCR, TCRdb re-called the reads, giving one row per CDR3 protein. The sample has approximately 600,000 distinct CDR3 sequences, approximately 40% seen once. In regard to this clonotype: Its antigen remains unknown.

The CDR3 has 15 amino acids. The germline CDR1 and CDR2 sequences are SGHRS and YFSETQ. Trimming left V 0 bases short and J 5 bases short, with 13 bases between. The source of this sequence is a human donor in good health (CMV status not recorded). Some clones in this sample may be carry-over from other donors' samples. The sample here was cultured PBMCs, taken from culture after CMV antigen stimulation. The rearrangement joins TRBV5-1 to TRBJ2-3, with D possibly TRBD2 on 5 matching bases. CDR3 nucleotides: TGCGCCAGCAGCTTGGGAGGGTCTCTTGGAGATACGCAGTATTTT. Its translation: CASSLGGSLGDTQYF.